A selection of T cell receptor beta chains follows, all from one sample in a study of T cell responses to AZD1222 COVID-19 vaccine. TCRdb keeps only in-frame clones here, not all; method: immunoSEQ multiplex PCR. Its listing shows around 150,000 clones. The sequencing sample was made of peripheral blood. These receptors all come from an adult in good health. CDR3s include the opening cysteine and the closing phenylalanine or tryptophan. A D gene is named only where the DNA matches it firmly.

j_call cdr3_length v_call d_call cdr3_nt cdr3_aa
TRBJ1-4 17 TRBV30 . TGTGCCTGGAGTTGGCAAAGGACACCCCACTTAAGTGAAAAACTGTTTTTT CAWSWQRTPHLSEKLFF
TRBJ2-7 12 TRBV5-1 . TGCGCCAGCAGCTTGGACAACTACGAGCAGTACTTC CASSLDNYEQYF
TRBJ1-2 14 TRBV9 . TGTGCCAGCAGCGTAATATCGGCTAACTATGGCTACACCTTC CASSVISANYGYTF
TRBJ1-2 14 TRBV7-9 TRBD1 TGTGCCAGCAGCCTATATGGGACAGACTATGGCTACACCTTC CASSLYGTDYGYTF
TRBJ1-5 18 TRBV4-3 . TGCGCCAGCAGCCCCTCAGTGACCCAATCCTATAGCAATCAGCCCCAGCATTTT CASSPSVTQSYSNQPQHF
TRBJ2-2 19 TRBV27 TRBD2 TGTGCCAGCAGTCAGCCGGGACTAGCGGGGGGCCCGAACACCGGGGAGCTGTTTTTT CASSQPGLAGGPNTGELFF
TRBJ1-6 15 TRBV6-2/TRBV6-3 TRBD1 TGTGCCAGCAACCCTAACAGGGGAGGTGTATCTCCCCTCCACTTT CASNPNRGGVSPLHF
TRBJ1-1 13 TRBV19 . TGTGCCAGTAGTATTCCACCGGGCACTGAAGCTTTCTTT CASSIPPGTEAFF
TRBJ1-3 15 TRBV5-6 . TGTGCCAGCAGCTTGGTTGGGGCCGGCGGAAACACCATATATTTT CASSLVGAGGNTIYF
TRBJ1-5 13 TRBV7-2 . TGTGCCAGCAGCTATCGATTAAATCAGCCCCAGCATTTT CASSYRLNQPQHF
TRBJ2-3 14 TRBV28 . TGTGCCAGCAGTCCCCCGGCCAGGCTTGGATCGCAGTATTTT CASSPPARLGSQYF
TRBJ2-5 15 TRBV7-9 TRBD1 TGTGCCAGCAGCCTCCGGACAGGGATTGGTGAGACCCAGTACTTC CASSLRTGIGETQYF
TRBJ1-1 14 TRBV5-1 TRBD1 TGCGCCAGCAGCTTGGAGGGACAGGGGAGTGAAGCTTTCTTT CASSLEGQGSEAFF
TRBJ2-3 15 TRBV5-1 TRBD1 TGCGCCAGCAGCTTGGGTGGGACAGGGGGCGCAGCGCAGTATTTT CASSLGGTGGAAQYF